This T cell receptor beta chain was found in a study of blood T cell repertoires in COVID-19 (dated by TCRdb to 2019 to 2021). About the study as a whole: For ImmuneRACE Cohort 3, a participant was defined as recovered based on two consecutive negative NP/OP PCR tests, clearance by a healthcare professional, or resolution of symptoms. Samples from collaborators originated in the United States, Italy and Spain and spanned both the acute and convalescent phases of COVID-19. The prospective study material was composed of cDNA or gDNA derived from T cells, B-cell-depleted T cells, or PBMCs. Deeply sampled blood TCRbeta repertoires from subjects exposed to, actively infected with, or recovered from COVID-19 were included in the dataset. A freely available public database, intended as a resource for researchers studying the immune response to SARS-CoV-2, is where the repertoires were released. The samples were drawn from two sources: the first 160 participants of the ongoing ImmuneRACE study, and 1,254 subjects contributed by 6 global collaborators. Nearly every sample came with metadata listing a de-identified subject ID, COVID-19 status, age in years and sex. Where HLA class I and class II types were available, the types were taken from metadata supplied by the sample provider, not from assay-based typing. Study-wide findings and limitations: Clinical and demographic metadata were provided uncurated, with the amount varying by source and participant.

Participants in the prospective study were enrolled through a virtual design, were aged roughly 18 to 95 years, and lived in 24 United States geographic areas. To assign participants to cohorts, the prospective study relied on clinical history that participants themselves reported in a screening survey and a study questionnaire. Mobile phlebotomists in the prospective study collected whole blood, serum and a nasopharyngeal or oropharyngeal swab from every participant. Participants in the prospective study had the option to provide additional blood draws and questionnaires over an approximately two-month period. Before DNA extraction, prospective study blood samples were shipped either frozen or at room temperature. This clone was seen just once. The specificity of this receptor is unknown. Per-base quality was not reported, and no clone a single base away is much larger than it. The CDR3 sequence holds 14 residues, the cysteine and phenylalanine included. Only the CDR3 part of the read is kept: 42 bases, read in frame from the first base. The germline V gene (reference sequence) yields MNHEY for CDR1 and SMNVEV for CDR2. V and J are trimmed by 5 bases and 6 bases, and the gene matches miss 8 bases of the junction.

TCRbeta CDR3 regions were amplified from genomic DNA by means of the immunoSEQ Assay, a bias-controlled multiplex PCR. Concerning the study's data processing: The number of nucleated cells in each sample was estimated from the amplification of reference gene primers within the assay. To quantify the absolute abundance of each unique TCRbeta CDR3 rearrangement, sequence reads were collapsed and filtered. Productive Simpson clonality was computed per sample as the square root of Simpson's diversity index over productive rearrangements. TCRdb took over this immuneACCESS table, retaining in-frame rearrangements with V and J assigned. Such tables are incomplete; in checked studies, under half of the missing clones stem from an unresolved V gene, and the remainder is unexplained. The D gene and trimming were derived from the DNA, and the V and J assignments and clone size from that table. The sample profile shows 350,000 to 400,000 clones; roughly 86% of them were found once. About 2.1% of the sample comes from the top ten.

Sequencing input: PBMCs or T cells enriched from blood (not recorded which). This clonotype was sampled from a man in his forties in a cohort exposed to, infected with or recovered from COVID-19 (not recorded which). This sequence uses TRBV27 and TRBJ1-2; 8 of the junction bases match TRBD1. Here is the DNA: TGTGCCAGCAGTAAAACAGGGGGAGGCGATGGCTACACCTTC. It specifies CASSKTGGGDGYTF.